The clone carrying this TCR beta chain occurred many times. Antigen unknown. The record originates from a study of human T cells and chemical hapten exposure. Study-wide context: On the upper back, patch tests were applied with 0.01% DPC and read at 6 days.

J gave up 3 bases and V 7 bases, and 9 bases lay outside the gene matches. The CDR3 loop spans 15 amino acids. CDR1 is MGHRA, CDR2 YSYEKL, per germline. General study results and limits: There was a positive correlation between PT1 expanded TCR counts and patch test score. The donors suffered from alopecia, so their immune response may not match that of healthy people.

The time point was: patch test 2, 6 weeks after DPC sensitization. The sample's treatment: therapeutic diphenylcyclopropenone sensitization with weekly scalp DPC. Each CDR3 protein gets one entry after TCRdb re-called the RACE reads with MiXCR. The repertoire holds 95,000 or so distinct CDR3 sequences, with 11% as singletons. This clonotype originated in a woman aged 40 to 50 with alopecia areata. Some clones in this sample may be carry-over from other donors' samples. The chain couples TRBV4-1 to TRBJ2-1; TRBD2 matches 7 bases. The sequenced sample was whole blood, obtained in connection with sensitization to the hapten diphenylcyclopropenone (DPC). CDR3 sequence reads: CASTGVSGNYNEQFF. CDR3 bases: TGCGCCAGCACCGGGGTGAGCGGGAACTACAATGAGCAGTTCTTC.